This T cell receptor beta chain originates from a study of T-cell memory formation after mild COVID-19. Study details: TCR clusters showed largely donor specificity. Broader study findings: Pre-infection memory harbored some responding clones, suggesting cross-reactive memory joined. Clones contracting across day 15 to 85 had a balanced CD4/CD8 profile; later expanding clones leaned CD4+. The study found contracting CD4+ clones mainly in CM and EM and contracting CD8+ clones in EMRA.

MiXCR, run by TCRdb on the 5' RACE reads, gives a single entry per CDR3 protein. The sample shows around 450,000 distinct CDR3 sequences, 20% to 25% of them seen only once. Germline CDR1 is LGHNA and CDR2 is YSLEER. The CDR3 covers 16 residues. Trimming stripped 0 bases from V and 4 bases from J, with 14 bases between. With respect to this clonotype: The antigen is undetermined.

V and J are TRBV4-3 and TRBJ2-3, with D tentatively TRBD2 (5 bases). The sequence was obtained from an adult woman who had mild COVID-19 (a few samples of this study predate the infection). Cell type and time point are not known. The specimen was PBMCs or a T cell subset sorted from them (not recorded which). CDR3 sequence: CASSQDRASFPDTQYF. CDR3 DNA: TGCGCCAGCAGCCAAGATAGGGCTAGCTTCCCAGATACGCAGTATTTT.